A single sample is the source of the 20 T cell receptor beta chains below, sequenced in a study of long-term antiretroviral therapy in people with HIV. Researchers ran immunoSEQ v3.0 at survey level. Produced via immunoSEQ multiplex PCR; TCRdb's table is partial and in-frame only. The table includes some 40,000 clones, less than 95% detected once. The material was unsorted PBMCs, obtained just over 9 years after starting antiretroviral therapy. The receptors stem from a man under 40 with HIV.

CDR3 bases: TGTGCCATCAGTACCCGGGACACCGCATCCAACGCTTTCTTT. Translated, it gives CAISTRDTASNAFF. The chain has TRBV10-3 and TRBJ1-1, with a tentative D call TRBD1 (6 bases). The CDR3 has 14 amino acids. The V gene's germline CDR1 is ENHRY and CDR2 SYGVKD. The V and J ends lost 5 bases and 11 bases respectively, with 21 bases between them.

The count of this clone is one. DNA for the CDR3: TGCGCCAGCAGCTCGGGACTAGCGGGGCAAGAGACCCAGTACTTC. Amino acids: CASSSGLAGQETQYF. The chain couples TRBV10-1 to TRBJ2-5; 13 positions agree with TRBD2. Germline V CDR1 and CDR2: WNHNN, SYGVQD (reference sequence). J was trimmed by 2 bases and V by 6 bases; bases with no gene match: 3. There are 15 residues in the CDR3.

The chain uses TRBV7-9 and TRBJ1-3; D not certain. Trimming left V 0 bases short and J 1 base short, with 7 bases between. The CDR3 has 15 amino acids. Germline assignment: CDR1 SEHNR and CDR2 FQNEAQ (reference sequence). CDR3 DNA: TGTGCCAGCAGCTTAGCGGGTGGATCTGGAAACACCATATATTTT. It encodes CASSLAGGSGNTIYF.

The CDR3: CASSYQGAVEETQYF. Written as DNA, the CDR3 is TGTGCCAGCAGTTACCAGGGGGCGGTCGAAGAGACCCAGTACTTC. The chain combines TRBV6-5 with TRBJ2-5; 8 bases align to TRBD1. The germline V gene encodes CDR1 MNHEY and CDR2 SVGAGI. The CDR3 totals 15 residues. After removal of 2 bases from V and 3 bases from J, the junction contained 5 bases not matched to a gene.

The chain is built from TRBV29-1 and TRBJ2-1, with 7 positions matching TRBD1. The V gene's germline CDR1 is SQVTM and CDR2 ANQGSEA. The CDR3 covers 14 residues. V shed 6 bases, J shed 3 bases, and the junction held 8 bases outside the gene matches. CDR3 region: CSVRRDSRYNEQFF. The CDR3 DNA follows: TGCAGCGTACGAAGGGACAGCCGCTACAATGAGCAGTTCTTC.

The rearrangement links TRBV28 to TRBJ1-3; D uncertain. Germline assignment: CDR1 MDHEN and CDR2 SYDVKM. The CDR3 is made up of 12 amino acids. Trimming took 7 bases from V and 2 from J, leaving 6 bases between them. The CDR3 is CASKAPGNTIYF. CDR3 nucleotides: TGTGCCAGCAAGGCCCCTGGAAACACCATATATTTT.

This clone was picked up one time. This chain joins TRBV6-6 and TRBJ1-4; weak D call: TRBD1 (5 bases). The CDR3 runs to 14 residues. The germline V and J ends were trimmed by 6 bases and 7 bases, with 15 bases remaining between them. Germline V lookup: CDR1 MNHNY, CDR2 SVGAGI (reference sequence). Written as DNA, the CDR3 is TGTGCCAGCAGCCCCGCGGGGGGAAGTGAAAAACTGTTTTTT. Encoded protein: CASSPAGGSEKLFF.

The chain has TRBV7-9 and TRBJ1-1; 9 positions agree with TRBD1. Germline loops: CDR1 SEHNR, CDR2 FQNEAQ (reference sequence). With 3 bases clipped from V and 3 bases from J, the junction kept 5 bases outside the gene matches. The length of the CDR3 is 15 residues. The DNA of the CDR3 is TGTGCCAGCAGCTTCGACCGGGACAGGGACACTGAAGCTTTCTTT. Protein: CASSFDRDRDTEAFF. Full variable domain (outside the CDR3, taken from reference TRBV7-9 and TRBJ1-1): DTGVSQNPRHKITKRGQNVTFRCDPISEHNRLYWYRQTLGQGPEFLTYFQNEAQLEKSRLLSDRFSAERPKGSFSTLEIQRTEQGDSAMYLCASSFDRDRDTEAFFGQGTRLTVV.

The chain recombines TRBV27 with TRBJ1-1, with D perhaps TRBD1 (6 bases). Looked up from germline, CDR1 is MNHEY and CDR2 is SMNVEV (reference sequence). The CDR3 has 17 residues. V was shortened by 0 bases and J by 1 base, with 15 bases between the two germline ends. CDR3 sequence reads: CASSLSLGQGTNTEAFF. In DNA form, the CDR3 reads TGTGCCAGCAGTTTATCGTTGGGCCAGGGGACGAACACTGAAGCTTTCTTT.

This rearrangement joins TRBV10-2 to TRBJ2-3; D is possibly TRBD1 (7 bases). The germline V gene has CDR1 WSHSY and CDR2 SAAADI. V lost 0 bases and J 5 bases, leaving 12 bases between the germline ends. The CDR3 covers 15 residues. CDR3: CASSESPGGIDTQYF. The CDR3 DNA reads TGCGCCAGCAGTGAGTCGCCAGGGGGGATAGATACGCAGTATTTT.

This chain's CDR3 is CASSDPMNTGELFF. The CDR3 coding sequence is TGTGCCAGCAGCGACCCGATGAACACCGGGGAGCTGTTTTTT. This chain links TRBV6-5 with TRBJ2-2; D uncertain. Trimming stripped 6 bases from V and 1 base from J, with 9 bases between. The germline V gene has CDR1 MNHEY and CDR2 SVGAGI. The CDR3 has 14 amino acids.

CDR3 amino acids: CASSSGNYGYTF. The CDR3 DNA sequence: TGTGCCAGCAGCTCTGGGAACTATGGCTACACCTTC. The chain couples TRBV11-2 to TRBJ1-2; unclear D gene. Germline CDR1 reads SGHAT; CDR2 reads FQNNGV. There are 12 residues in the CDR3. Trimming cost V 4 bases and J 2 bases, with 5 bases left between them.

J is TRBJ2-5 and V is TRBV5-1; D not resolved. Germline CDR1 is SGHRS and CDR2 is YFSETQ. The CDR3 is made up of 14 amino acids. Deletions cut 4 bases from V and 2 bases from J, with 12 bases between. The CDR3, as DNA: TGCGCCAGCAGCGTACTTGGCGCACAAGAGACCCAGTACTTC. Translated: CASSVLGAQETQYF.

The genes are TRBV19 and TRBJ2-1, with a possible D match to TRBD2 (5 bases). Looked up from germline, CDR1 is LNHDA and CDR2 is SQIVND (reference sequence). The CDR3 length is 14 residues. The germline V and J ends were trimmed by 1 base and 8 bases, with 12 bases remaining between them. The CDR3 sequence: CASSIVTGGHEQFF. The CDR3 nucleotides read TGTGCCAGTAGTATAGTCACCGGAGGTCATGAGCAGTTCTTC. The full variable domain, with the rest looked up from reference TRBV19 and TRBJ2-1, is DGGITQSPKYLFRKEGQNVTLSCEQNLNHDAMYWYRQDPGQGLRLIYYSQIVNDFQKGDIAEGYSVSREKKESFPLTVTSAQKNPTAFYLCASSIVTGGHEQFFGPGTRLTVL.

The chain uses TRBV25-1 and TRBJ2-7, with 9 bases that match TRBD1. V shed 7 bases and J 6 bases; nucleotides not matched to a gene: 4. This CDR3 has 12 amino acids. CDR1 MGHDK and CDR2 SYGVNS come from the germline V gene. The DNA for the CDR3 is TGTGCCAGCACAACAGGGGGCGGCGAGCAGTACGTC. This encodes CASTTGGGEQYV.

V is TRBV7-9 and J is TRBJ2-2; D gene ambiguous. The V gene's germline CDR1 is SEHNR and CDR2 FQNEAQ (reference sequence). The length of the CDR3 is 14 residues. V was pared by 1 base and J by 0 bases, with 3 bases between. CDR3 DNA sequence: TGTGCCAGCAGCTTAGTGTCGAACACCGGGGAGCTGTTTTTT. It translates to CASSLVSNTGELFF.

This clone has just a few counts. The rearrangement links TRBV27 to TRBJ2-7; D call uncertain. The CDR3 has 9 amino acids. CDR1 and CDR2 from the germline V gene are MNHEY and SMNVEV (reference sequence). CDR3 coding DNA: TGTGCCAGCAGTCCAGACACCGGAGTC. This translates into CASSPDTGV.

The chain employs TRBV2 and TRBJ1-2, with 7 bases identical to TRBD1. This CDR3 has 19 amino acids. J gave up 5 bases and V 0 bases, and 18 bases lay outside the gene matches. Germline CDR1 SNHLY, CDR2 FYNNEI. CDR3 sequence reads: CASSEAVYGPGGAGYGYTF. The CDR3 nucleotides read TGTGCCAGCAGTGAAGCGGTTTATGGGCCAGGGGGAGCCGGATATGGCTACACCTTC.

The chain is built from TRBV28 and TRBJ1-4; TRBD1 aligns across 9 bases. V lost 5 bases and J lost 6; bases outside the gene matches: 10. Germline CDR1 reads MDHEN; CDR2 reads SYDVKM. The CDR3 loop spans 16 amino acids. In nucleotides, the CDR3 is TGTGCCAGCAGTCCTCCACAGGGGGCGATCGATGAAAAACTGTTTTTT. Translation: CASSPPQGAIDEKLFF. The complete variable domain, with remaining parts taken from reference TRBV28 and TRBJ1-4, reads DVKVTQSSRYLVKRTGEKVFLECVQDMDHENMFWYRQDPGLGLRLIYFSYDVKMKEKGDIPEGYSVSREKKERFSLILESASTNQTSMYLCASSPPQGAIDEKLFFGSGTQLSVL.

The J gene is TRBJ1-1, the V gene TRBV2; D is unresolved. Trimming took 4 bases from V and 6 from J, leaving 6 bases between them. The CDR3 is 11 residues long. The germline V gene encodes CDR1 SNHLY and CDR2 FYNNEI. DNA of the CDR3: TGTGCCAGCAGTGGTATAGCTGAAGCTTTCTTT. It yields the protein CASSGIAEAFF.